Listed here are 15 T cell receptor beta chains from one sample, sequenced in a study of regulatory T cells in long-lasting Graves disease. Researchers made TCR beta libraries by using iRepertoire HTBI primers and running Arm-PCR on CDR3 regions. TCRdb re-derived calls from the multiplex PCR reads in MiXCR, one entry per CDR3 protein. The sample shows fewer than 400,000 distinct CDR3 sequences, around 20% of them seen only once. Time point reported: persistent/refractory GD, antithyroid drugs over 5 years with positive TRAb. The TCR library was made from RNA extracted from PBMCs. Sample: peripheral blood mononuclear cells (PBMCs), taken when the disease was refractory, from a patient treated with antithyroid drugs. Source of these receptors: a female donor with Graves disease.

Comments on this clonotype: A much larger clone lies a single base off, so this may be a read error. This chain links TRBV20-1 with TRBJ2-5; 7 bases match TRBD2. The V gene end was trimmed by 6 bases and the J gene end by 0 bases; junction bases not matched to a gene: 10. Germline V CDR1 and CDR2: DFQATT, SNEGSKA (reference sequence). This CDR3 region has 15 residues. The CDR3 loop is CSADRGSGNQETQYF. The CDR3 nucleotides are TGCAGTGCAGATAGAGGGAGCGGGAACCAAGAGACCCAGTACTTC.

The gene calls are TRBV7-9 and TRBJ2-3, with D perhaps matching TRBD2 (6 bases). The length of the CDR3 is 14 residues. V was trimmed by 4 bases and J by 7 bases, leaving 15 bases between them. CDR1 and CDR2 (germline): SEHNR, FQNEAQ (reference sequence). The CDR3 nucleotides are TGTGCCAGCAGCTCAGGTGGAGGGGTGAATACGCAGTATTTT. Amino acids: CASSSGGGVNTQYF. Full variable domain (rest looked up from reference TRBV7-9 and TRBJ2-3): DTGVSQNPRHKITKRGQNVTFRCDPISEHNRLYWYRQTLGQGPEFLTYFQNEAQLEKSRLLSDRFSAERPKGSFSTLEIQRTEQGDSAMYLCASSSGGGVNTQYFGPGTRLTVL.

In its sample, this clonotype was seen many times. This chain joins TRBV29-1 and TRBJ2-7; D is perhaps TRBD2 (6 bases). With 1 base removed from V and 5 bases from J, the gap between germline ends came to 18 bases. The CDR3 extends over 15 amino acids. Per germline, CDR1 SQVTM and CDR2 ANQGSEA. This chain's CDR3 is CSVEGSPGSSNEQYF. CDR3 coding DNA: TGCAGCGTTGAAGGATCTCCCGGGAGTTCCAACGAGCAGTACTTC.

This chain connects TRBV5-1 to TRBJ2-3; D uncertain. Germline CDR1 is SGHRS and CDR2 is YFSETQ. The V end was cut by 0 bases, the J end by 0 bases, with 8 bases between. This CDR3 contains 15 residues. Here the CDR3 DNA reads TGCGCCAGCAGCTTGGTTCCCGGTAGCACAGATACGCAGTATTTT. The encoded protein is CASSLVPGSTDTQYF.

This clonotype was seen a few times. In DNA form, the CDR3 reads TGCGCCAGCAGCTTGGAAGGACAGGGGCTCCACGAGCAGTACTTC. It yields the protein CASSLEGQGLHEQYF. This sequence joins TRBV5-1 and TRBJ2-7; 9 bases align to TRBD1. V shed 0 bases, J shed 5 bases, and the junction held 6 bases outside the gene matches. The CDR3 contains 15 residues. Germline CDR1 is SGHRS and CDR2 is YFSETQ.

The V call is TRBV9, the J call TRBJ2-7; 11 bases match TRBD2. The V and J ends lost 4 bases and 8 bases, in that order; junction bases with no gene match: 11. Germline CDR1 reads SGDLS; CDR2 reads YYNGEE. CDR3 length: 15 residues. The CDR3 DNA sequence: TGTGCCAGCAGCCCCTGGACTAGCGGGCCCTCCCAGCAGTACTTC. It specifies CASSPWTSGPSQQYF.

CDR3 coding DNA: TGCGCCAGCAGCCAAGATAGGGCCCCCGGGGACACTGAAGCTTTCTTT. Amino acid sequence: CASSQDRAPGDTEAFF. J is TRBJ1-1 and V is TRBV4-1; D is ambiguous. The germline V and J ends were trimmed by 0 bases and 3 bases, with 14 bases remaining between them. The CDR3 spans 16 residues. The germline V gene has CDR1 MGHRA and CDR2 YSYEKL.

The count of this clonotype is one. The chain joins TRBV28 to TRBJ2-3; 9 nucleotides agree with TRBD2. Trimming removed 7 bases from V and 2 bases from J; junction bases left unmatched: 10. Germline V gives CDR1 MDHEN, CDR2 SYDVKM. The CDR3 extends over 16 amino acids. The CDR3 spells CASMGFSGSYTDTQYF. The CDR3 nucleotides are TGTGCCAGCATGGGTTTTAGCGGGAGTTACACAGATACGCAGTATTTT. Supplemented by reference TRBV28 and TRBJ2-3, the full variable domain reads DVKVTQSSRYLVKRTGEKVFLECVQDMDHENMFWYRQDPGLGLRLIYFSYDVKMKEKGDIPEGYSVSREKKERFSLILESASTNQTSMYLCASMGFSGSYTDTQYFGPGTRLTVL.

This clonotype came up a few times. The chain employs TRBV29-1 and TRBJ2-4; D perhaps matches TRBD2 (6 bases). The germline CDR1 and CDR2 sequences are SQVTM and ANQGSEA. The ends were cut back, 4 bases at V and 1 base at J, with 17 bases in the middle. The CDR3 is made up of 16 amino acids. CDR3 bases: TGCAGCGTTGGGAGGGAATCAATTAGGGCCAAAAACATTCAGTACTTC. It yields the protein CSVGRESIRAKNIQYF.

On this clonotype: This may come from a read error, since a much larger clone is one base off. The chain joins TRBV5-1 to TRBJ1-6, with 7 bases lining up with TRBD1. The CDR3 loop spans 15 amino acids. CDR1 and CDR2 from the germline V gene are SGHRS and YFSETQ. CDR3 protein: CASSLWGQNNSPPHF. In DNA, the CDR3 is TGCGCCAGCAGCTTGTGGGGACAGAATAATTCACCCCCCCACTTT.

This clonotype was seen at least ten times. V usage is TRBV7-2 and J usage is TRBJ1-2, with D perhaps TRBD1 (5 bases). Germline CDR1 reads SGHTA; CDR2 reads FQGNSA. Trimming pared 3 bases from V and 3 bases from J, leaving 14 bases between. The CDR3 covers 15 residues. The chain's CDR3 is CASSLGPGGDYGYTF. CDR3 coding DNA: TGTGCCAGCAGCTTGGGACCCGGAGGTGACTATGGCTACACCTTC.

The chain is built from TRBV6-1 and TRBJ2-2, with a weak D call TRBD2 (6 bases). The CDR3 has 16 residues. V gave up 8 bases and J gave up 3 bases, with 19 bases separating them. The germline V gene encodes CDR1 MNHNS and CDR2 SASEGT. The CDR3 DNA reads as TGTGCCAGCTCTAACGCGGGGACCTTCGACACCGGGGAGCTGTTTTTT. Protein: CASSNAGTFDTGELFF.

The sample holds many counts of this clonotype. The gene calls are TRBV6-2 or TRBV6-3 and TRBJ2-7; 7 positions agree with TRBD2. CDR1 MNHEY and CDR2 SVGEGT come from the germline V gene. The CDR3 spans 13 residues. Trimming at V came to 8 bases and at J to 4 bases, leaving 8 bases not matched to a gene. The DNA of the CDR3 is TGTGCCAGCGGAGAGGGAGGGCCTTACGAGCAGTACTTC. It specifies CASGEGGPYEQYF.

Ten or more counts support this clonotype. The chain uses TRBV7-2 and TRBJ2-5; 7 bases align to TRBD2. The germline gives CDR1 SGHTA, CDR2 FQGNSA. There are 17 residues in the CDR3. V trimming: 5 bases; J trimming: 1 base; junction bases outside the gene matches: 13. The CDR3 reads CASSPHVGGKSQETQYF. The CDR3 DNA follows: TGTGCCAGCAGCCCCCACGTCGGGGGGAAAAGCCAAGAGACCCAGTACTTC.

This clonotype was observed many times. The chain links TRBV6-1 to TRBJ2-7; 8 nucleotides agree with TRBD1. Trimming took 5 bases from V and 3 from J; bases not matched to a gene: 3. Germline V lookup: CDR1 MNHNS, CDR2 SASEGT. The CDR3 is made up of 13 amino acids. The CDR3 DNA follows: TGTGCCAGCAGTCGAGGACAGGGCTACGAGCAGTACTTC. As protein: CASSRGQGYEQYF.